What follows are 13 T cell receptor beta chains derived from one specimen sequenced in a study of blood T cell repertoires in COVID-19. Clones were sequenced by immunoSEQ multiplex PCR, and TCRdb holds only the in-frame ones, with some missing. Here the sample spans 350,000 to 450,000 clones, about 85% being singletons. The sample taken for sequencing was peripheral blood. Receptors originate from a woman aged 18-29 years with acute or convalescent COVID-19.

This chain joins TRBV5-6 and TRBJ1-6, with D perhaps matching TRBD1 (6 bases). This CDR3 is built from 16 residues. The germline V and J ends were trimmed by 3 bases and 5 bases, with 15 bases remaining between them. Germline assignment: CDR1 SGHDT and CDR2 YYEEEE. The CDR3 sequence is CASSWGTTGNNSPLHF. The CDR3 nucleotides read TGTGCCAGCAGCTGGGGGACTACAGGGAATAATTCACCCCTCCACTTT.

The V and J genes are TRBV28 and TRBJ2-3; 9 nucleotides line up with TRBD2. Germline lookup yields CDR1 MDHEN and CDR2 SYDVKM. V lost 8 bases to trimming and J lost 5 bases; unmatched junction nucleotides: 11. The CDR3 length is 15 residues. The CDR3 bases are TGTGCCAGCGCCTTGTTAGCGGGAGAGGAAGATACGCAGTATTTT. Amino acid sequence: CASALLAGEEDTQYF.

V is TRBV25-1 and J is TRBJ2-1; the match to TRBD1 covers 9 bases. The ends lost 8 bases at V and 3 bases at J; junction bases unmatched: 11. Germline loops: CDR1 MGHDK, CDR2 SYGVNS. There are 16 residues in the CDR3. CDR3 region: CASSPIQGAFYNEQFF. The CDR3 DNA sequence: TGTGCCAGCTCTCCCATACAGGGGGCCTTCTACAATGAGCAGTTCTTC.

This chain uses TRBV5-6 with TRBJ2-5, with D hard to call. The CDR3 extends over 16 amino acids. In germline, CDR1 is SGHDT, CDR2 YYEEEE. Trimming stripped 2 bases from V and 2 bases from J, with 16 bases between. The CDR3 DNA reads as TGTGCCAGCAGCTTAAGACTCCTCCTACCTCAAGAGACCCAGTACTTC. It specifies CASSLRLLLPQETQYF.

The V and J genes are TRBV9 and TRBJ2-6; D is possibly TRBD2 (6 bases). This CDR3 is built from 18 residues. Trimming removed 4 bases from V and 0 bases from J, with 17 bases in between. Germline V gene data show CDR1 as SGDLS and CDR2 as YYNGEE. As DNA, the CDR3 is TGTGCCAGCAGCCACTCGACGGGGGTGACCTCTGGGGCCAACGTCCTGACTTTC. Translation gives CASSHSTGVTSGANVLTF.

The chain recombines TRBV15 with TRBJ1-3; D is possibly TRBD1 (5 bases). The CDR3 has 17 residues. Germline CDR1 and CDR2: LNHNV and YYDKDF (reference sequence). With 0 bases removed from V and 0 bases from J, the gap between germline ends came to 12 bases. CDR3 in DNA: TGTGCCACCAGCAGAGATACCAGACAGATCTCTGGAAACACCATATATTTT. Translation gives CATSRDTRQISGNTIYF.

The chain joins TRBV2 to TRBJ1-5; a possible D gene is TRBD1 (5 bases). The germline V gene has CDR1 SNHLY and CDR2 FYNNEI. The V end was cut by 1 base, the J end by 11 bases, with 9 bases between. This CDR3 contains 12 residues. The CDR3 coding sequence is TGTGCCAGCAGTGAAGGGGGCGGGGCCCAGCATTTT. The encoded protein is CASSEGGGAQHF.

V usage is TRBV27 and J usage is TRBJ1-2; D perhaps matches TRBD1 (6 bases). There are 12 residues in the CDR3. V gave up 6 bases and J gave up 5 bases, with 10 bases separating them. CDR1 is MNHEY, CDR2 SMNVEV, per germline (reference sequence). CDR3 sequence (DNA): TGTGCCAGCAGAGGGGGGGGATATGGCTACACCTTC. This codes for CASRGGGYGYTF.

CDR3 residues: CASSRGPPRGSGSVTGELFF. The CDR3, as DNA: TGCGCCAGCAGTCGAGGACCCCCTCGGGGTAGCGGGAGTGTCACCGGGGAGCTGTTTTTT. This chain joins TRBV10-2 and TRBJ2-2, with 9 bases matching TRBD2. The trim removed 5 bases at V and 4 bases at J, leaving 20 bases unmatched. The CDR3 extends over 20 amino acids. Germline CDR1 and CDR2: WSHSY and SAAADI.

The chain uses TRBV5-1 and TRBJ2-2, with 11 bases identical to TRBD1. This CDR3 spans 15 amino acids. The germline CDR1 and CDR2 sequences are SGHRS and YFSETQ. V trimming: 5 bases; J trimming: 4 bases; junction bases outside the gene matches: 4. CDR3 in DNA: TGCGCCAGCAGGCCTGGGACAGGGGGCACCGGGGAGCTGTTTTTT. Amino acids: CASRPGTGGTGELFF.

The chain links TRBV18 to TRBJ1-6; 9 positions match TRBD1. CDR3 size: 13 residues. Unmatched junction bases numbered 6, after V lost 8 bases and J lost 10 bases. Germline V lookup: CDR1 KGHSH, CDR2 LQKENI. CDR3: CASTGQGDSPLHF. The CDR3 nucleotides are TGTGCCAGCACGGGACAGGGAGACTCACCCCTCCACTTT. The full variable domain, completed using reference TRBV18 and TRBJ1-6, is NAGVMQNPRHLVRRRGQEARLRCSPMKGHSHVYWYRQLPEEGLKFMVYLQKENIIDESGMPKERFSAEFPKEGPSILRIQQVVRGDSAAYFCASTGQGDSPLHFGNGTRLTVT.

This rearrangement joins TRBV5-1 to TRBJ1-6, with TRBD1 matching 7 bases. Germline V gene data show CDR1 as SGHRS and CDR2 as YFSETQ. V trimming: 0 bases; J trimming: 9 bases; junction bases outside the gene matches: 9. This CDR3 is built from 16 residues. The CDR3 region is CASSLAPGTDPSPLHF. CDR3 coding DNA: TGCGCCAGCAGCTTGGCCCCTGGGACAGACCCTTCACCCCTCCACTTT. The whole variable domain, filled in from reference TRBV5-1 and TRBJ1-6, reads KAGVTQTPRYLIKTRGQQVTLSCSPISGHRSVSWYQQTPGQGLQFLFEYFSETQRNKGNFPGRFSGRQFSNSRSEMNVSTLELGDSALYLCASSLAPGTDPSPLHFGNGTRLTVT.

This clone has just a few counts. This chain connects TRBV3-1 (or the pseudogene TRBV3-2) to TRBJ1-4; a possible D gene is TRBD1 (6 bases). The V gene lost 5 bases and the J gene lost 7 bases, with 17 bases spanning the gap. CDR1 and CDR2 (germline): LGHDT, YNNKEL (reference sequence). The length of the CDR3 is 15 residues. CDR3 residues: CASSDMLGAREKLFF. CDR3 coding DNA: TGTGCCAGCAGCGATATGTTGGGGGCACGTGAAAAACTGTTTTTT.